The 27 T cell receptor beta chains reported below all come from one sample, sequenced in a study of blood T cell repertoires in COVID-19. The method was immunoSEQ multiplex PCR; TCRdb's version includes in-frame clones alone and lacks a portion of them. Altogether roughly 200,000 clones are present, around 83% being singletons, with the ten largest covering roughly 8.6%. Material: peripheral blood. The receptors here all came from a middle-aged man with active or convalescent COVID-19.

The J gene is TRBJ2-1, the V gene TRBV11-2, with D possibly TRBD2 on 6 matching bases. The V gene lost 5 bases and the J gene lost 1 base, with 15 bases spanning the gap. Germline-derived CDR1 and CDR2 are SGHAT and FQNNGV. CDR3 size: 16 residues. The chain's CDR3 is CASSPGDSLSYNEQFF. The CDR3 DNA sequence: TGTGCCAGCAGCCCGGGAGACAGCCTGTCCTACAATGAGCAGTTCTTC.

The rearrangement uses TRBV4-1 and TRBJ2-5, with 7 bases lining up with TRBD2. V was clipped by 3 bases and J by 4 bases; unmatched bases: 11. This CDR3 is built from 16 residues. Germline values: CDR1 MGHRA, CDR2 YSYEKL. The CDR3 loop reads CASSQVPSSGLETQYF. The CDR3, as DNA: TGCGCCAGCAGCCAGGTTCCCTCTAGCGGCCTAGAGACCCAGTACTTC.

This chain connects TRBV5-8 to TRBJ2-7; 9 bases align to TRBD1. CDR3 size: 14 residues. After removal of 3 bases from V and 2 bases from J, the junction contained 3 bases not matched to a gene. From germline, CDR1 is SGHTS and CDR2 YDEGEE. Here the CDR3 DNA reads TGTGCCAGCAGCTCGACAGGGGGACCCTACGAGCAGTACTTC. It yields the protein CASSSTGGPYEQYF. The entire variable domain, with the rest obtained from reference TRBV5-8 and TRBJ2-7, is as follows: EAGVTQSPTHLIKTRGQQATLRCSPISGHTSVYWYQQALGLGLQFLLWYDEGEERNRGNFPPRFSGRQFPNYSSELNVNALELEDSALYLCASSSTGGPYEQYFGPGTRLTVT.

This clone was counted only a few times. V gene TRBV30 combines with J gene TRBJ1-3, with D uncertain. This CDR3 comprises 12 residues. CDR1 is GTSNPN, CDR2 SVGIG, per germline (reference sequence). V lost 0 bases, J lost 16 bases, and 16 bases lay in between. The CDR3 loop reads CAWSVLAGPCYF. The CDR3 DNA is TGTGCCTGGAGTGTCCTCGCTGGGCCTTGTTATTTT.

The V gene is TRBV10-3, the J gene TRBJ1-1; D is unresolved. V was trimmed by 8 bases and J by 7 bases, leaving 14 bases between them. Germline V gene sequence: CDR1 ENHRY, CDR2 SYGVKD. The CDR3 consists of 12 residues. The CDR3 bases are TGTGCCATCCGAGAGGTTTCGAATGAAGCTTTCTTT. As protein: CAIREVSNEAFF.

The rearrangement joins TRBV7-9 to TRBJ1-4; D call uncertain. V lost 4 bases to trimming and J lost 0 bases, with 9 bases between them. CDR3 size: 15 residues. The germline gives CDR1 SEHNR, CDR2 FQNEAQ (reference sequence). The CDR3 coding sequence is TGTGCCAGCAGCTCCAGACAAACAACTAATGAAAAACTGTTTTTT. Protein product: CASSSRQTTNEKLFF.

Only one count was recorded for this clone. The chain recombines TRBV24-1 with TRBJ2-7; D is ambiguous. Looked up from germline, CDR1 is KGHDR and CDR2 is SFDVKD. Trimming shortened V by 1 base and J by 3 bases, and 9 bases separated the two germline ends. CDR3 length equals 14 residues. CDR3 loop: CATSDLYRDYEQYF. The CDR3 nucleotides read TGTGCCACCAGTGATTTATACAGAGACTACGAGCAGTACTTC.

The J gene is TRBJ2-3, the V gene TRBV7-9, with a tentative D call TRBD1 (5 bases). V lost 5 bases and J 0 bases, leaving 12 bases between the germline ends. Per the germline V gene, CDR1 is SEHNR and CDR2 is FQNEAQ (reference sequence). The length of the CDR3 is 15 residues. Written as DNA, the CDR3 is TGTGCCAGCAGCCCTGGGGCTGTCAGCACAGATACGCAGTATTTT. As protein: CASSPGAVSTDTQYF. The whole variable domain, remainder taken from reference TRBV7-9 and TRBJ2-3, is DTGVSQNPRHKITKRGQNVTFRCDPISEHNRLYWYRQTLGQGPEFLTYFQNEAQLEKSRLLSDRFSAERPKGSFSTLEIQRTEQGDSAMYLCASSPGAVSTDTQYFGPGTRLTVL.

The chain uses TRBV11-3 and TRBJ2-7, with D perhaps TRBD2 (7 bases). V was trimmed by 1 base and J by 3 bases, leaving 19 bases between them. CDR1 and CDR2 (germline): SGHNT, YENEEA. This CDR3 region has 17 residues. The CDR3 DNA is TGTGCCAGCAGCTTAGTTCTGGGGGCAGGGGAGGGCTACGAGCAGTACTTC. It specifies CASSLVLGAGEGYEQYF. The entire variable domain, with the rest obtained from reference TRBV11-3 and TRBJ2-7, is as follows: EAGVVQSPRYKIIEKKQPVAFWCNPISGHNTLYWYLQNLGQGPELLIRYENEEAVDDSQLPKDRFSAERLKGVDSTLKIQPAELGDSAVYLCASSLVLGAGEGYEQYFGPGTRLTVT.

The chain is built from TRBV6-1 and TRBJ1-2, with TRBD1 as a possible D gene (6 bases). This CDR3 comprises 15 residues. The germline V and J ends were trimmed by 3 bases and 4 bases, with 15 bases remaining between them. The germline CDR1 and CDR2 sequences are MNHNS and SASEGT. CDR3 coding DNA: TGTGCCAGCAGTGAGTCGGGGGGGCTGAGCTATGGCTACACCTTC. Encoded protein: CASSESGGLSYGYTF.

V and J are TRBV11-3 and TRBJ1-1; the match to TRBD1 covers 7 bases. Germline CDR1 SGHNT, CDR2 YENEEA. The CDR3 is made up of 15 amino acids. V lost 5 bases and J lost 0; bases outside the gene matches: 6. CDR3 loop: CASSRRTGLNTEAFF. The DNA of the CDR3 is TGTGCCAGCAGCCGGCGGACAGGCTTGAACACTGAAGCTTTCTTT.

The table lists this clone with a count of one. The V and J genes are TRBV7-3 and TRBJ2-7; 9 bases are shared with TRBD2. CDR3 length equals 16 residues. Trimming cost V 5 bases and J 2 bases; bases outside gene matches: 10. CDR1 is SGHTA, CDR2 FQGTGA, per germline. The CDR3 DNA reads as TGTGCCAGCAGCCCAGGCGTTAGCGGGGGTACCTACGAGCAGTACTTC. Protein sequence: CASSPGVSGGTYEQYF.

This chain links TRBV3-1 (or the pseudogene TRBV3-2) with TRBJ2-5; the match to TRBD1 covers 10 bases. After removal of 6 bases from V and 5 bases from J, the junction contained 0 bases not matched to a gene. This CDR3 region has 12 residues. In germline, CDR1 is LGHDT, CDR2 YNNKEL (reference sequence). Here the CDR3 reads CASRGQGETQYF. CDR3 nucleotides: TGTGCCAGCAGGGGACAGGGGGAGACCCAGTACTTC.

This chain joins TRBV29-1 and TRBJ1-2; no reliable D call. Germline CDR1 is SQVTM and CDR2 is ANQGSEA. V was clipped by 0 bases and J by 8 bases, with 22 bases between them. The CDR3 length is 16 residues. DNA of the CDR3: TGCAGCGTTGAAGATCGGACTCAATCCTATGTCTACGGCTACACCTTC. It yields the protein CSVEDRTQSYVYGYTF.

The chain is built from TRBV7-2 and TRBJ2-3; a weak D match, TRBD2 (5 bases). The CDR3 is made up of 15 amino acids. V was trimmed by 1 base and J by 2 bases, leaving 10 bases between them. Germline values: CDR1 SGHTA, CDR2 FQGNSA. DNA for the CDR3: TGTGCCAGCAGCTTAGAGGCGGGTTTCACAGATACGCAGTATTTT. This encodes CASSLEAGFTDTQYF.

This clone was seen more than once but under ten times. V is TRBV30 and J is TRBJ1-2; TRBD1 matches at 7 bases. Germline CDR1 reads GTSNPN; CDR2 reads SVGIG (reference sequence). The length of the CDR3 is 13 residues. The CDR3 region has the DNA TGTGCTACCGGCGAGGGGGCCTTCTATGGCTACACCTTC. Its translation: CATGEGAFYGYTF.

The rearrangement uses TRBV10-3 and TRBJ1-6, with D possibly TRBD1 on 5 matching bases. V was shortened by 2 bases and J by 9 bases, with 11 bases between the two germline ends. This CDR3 region has 14 residues. The V gene's germline CDR1 is ENHRY and CDR2 SYGVKD. This CDR3 reads CAISEQGVSSPLHF. Here the CDR3 DNA reads TGTGCCATCAGTGAGCAAGGGGTAAGTTCACCCCTCCACTTT.

This chain connects TRBV12-3 or TRBV12-4 to TRBJ1-6; TRBD1 matches at 8 bases. The CDR3 loop spans 13 amino acids. V lost 5 bases and J lost 9; bases outside the gene matches: 3. CDR3 in amino acids: CASSLDRGSPLHF. The DNA for the CDR3 is TGTGCCAGCAGTCTCGACAGGGGTTCACCCCTCCACTTT.

The V call is TRBV12-3 or TRBV12-4, the J call TRBJ2-3, with 8 positions matching TRBD1. The CDR3 is made up of 13 amino acids. V was pared by 3 bases and J by 6 bases, with 2 bases of the junction left unmatched. DNA of the CDR3: TGTGCCAGCAGTTTCCGGACAGGGGATACGCAGTATTTT. Translating it yields CASSFRTGDTQYF.

The chain links TRBV6-5 to TRBJ1-2, with D perhaps TRBD1 (6 bases). The CDR3 consists of 14 residues. Trimming stripped 5 bases from V and 4 bases from J, with 14 bases between. CDR1 and CDR2 (germline): MNHEY, SVGAGI. The CDR3 sequence: CASSPLSGVYGYTF. Written as DNA, the CDR3 is TGTGCCAGCAGTCCCCTTTCAGGGGTCTATGGCTACACCTTC.

The rearrangement joins TRBV10-1 to TRBJ1-1; 8 bases agree with TRBD1. J lost 10 bases, V lost 4 bases, and 11 bases had no gene match. Per the germline V gene, CDR1 is WNHNN and CDR2 is SYGVQD (reference sequence). The length of the CDR3 is 14 residues. CDR3 protein: CASSANGQGGIAFF. The DNA for the CDR3 is TGCGCCAGCAGTGCCAACGGACAGGGAGGCATAGCTTTCTTT.

This clone was counted once. The chain uses TRBV28 and TRBJ2-7, with 9 nucleotides matching TRBD1. After removal of 5 bases from V and 7 bases from J, the junction contained 12 bases not matched to a gene. CDR1 and CDR2 (germline): MDHEN, SYDVKM. This CDR3 is 15 amino acids long. The CDR3 reads CASSPGQGPVGEQYF. The CDR3 DNA reads as TGTGCCAGCAGTCCCGGACAGGGGCCGGTAGGGGAGCAGTACTTC.

This chain links TRBV4-1 with TRBJ1-1; weak D call: TRBD1 (6 bases). CDR1 is MGHRA and CDR2 is YSYEKL in the germline V gene. The V end lost 4 bases, the J end lost 1 base, and 16 bases lay between the germline ends. The CDR3 has 16 amino acids. The CDR3 sequence: CASSRRPGQTNTEAFF. In DNA form, the CDR3 reads TGCGCCAGCAGCCGAAGACCGGGACAAACGAACACTGAAGCTTTCTTT.

This clone appeared once. The genes are TRBV6-4 and TRBJ2-2, with a possible D match to TRBD2 (6 bases). Trimming took off 7 bases at V and 6 bases at J, with 15 bases between the two ends. The CDR3 spans 14 residues. The germline V gene has CDR1 MRHNA and CDR2 SNTAGT. Here the CDR3 reads CASIEGGRAGELFF. CDR3 in DNA: TGTGCCAGCATTGAGGGAGGAAGGGCCGGGGAGCTGTTTTTT.

The chain recombines TRBV4-1 with TRBJ2-5; TRBD2 matches at 7 bases. Germline V gene lookup returns CDR1 MGHRA and CDR2 YSYEKL. The junction had 14 bases not matched to a gene; V was cut back by 4 bases and J by 3 bases. The CDR3 contains 17 residues. CDR3 sequence: CASSPERTRQGKETQYF. The DNA of the CDR3 is TGCGCCAGCAGCCCGGAACGGACTAGGCAGGGCAAAGAGACCCAGTACTTC.

The V gene is TRBV7-8, the J gene TRBJ1-6, with 10 nucleotides matching TRBD1. V shed 6 bases and J 7 bases; nucleotides not matched to a gene: 9. Germline V lookup: CDR1 SGHVS, CDR2 FQNEAQ. CDR3 size: 16 residues. The CDR3 DNA sequence: TGTGCCAGCAGGGCCGGGACAGGGGCTGAGAATTCACCCCTCCACTTT. It codes for CASRAGTGAENSPLHF.

The chain uses TRBV5-4 and TRBJ2-5; D is uncertain. From germline, CDR1 is SGHNT and CDR2 YYREEE (reference sequence). Trimming pared 2 bases from V and 2 bases from J, leaving 10 bases between. The CDR3 is 14 amino acids. CDR3: CASSFAKFQETQYF. The CDR3 DNA is TGTGCCAGCAGCTTTGCTAAGTTTCAAGAGACCCAGTACTTC.